A single sample is the source of the 30 T cell receptor beta chains below, sequenced in a study of CXCR3-negative and CXCR3-positive naive CD8 T cells (dated by TCRdb to about 2019). The paper as a whole reports these results and caveats: TRB CDR3s from CXCR3-positive naive cells showed higher hydrophobicity (lower Kidera factor 4), lower energy, and higher strength and volume indices than CXCR3-negative naive cells.

Reads for this sample came from a NextSeq 550. The Human TCR Profiling Kit (MiLaboratory) was used to prepare UMI-labeled 5' RACE TRB cDNA libraries. TCRdb reprocessed the reads and assigns one entry to each CDR3 protein sequence, leaving out DNA. Per the sample table, the count is approximately 130,000 distinct CDR3 sequences. About 0.37% of the sample comes from the top ten. Their cognate antigens are unknown. Material: naive CXCR3+ CD8+ T cells from blood. The label giving this sample's cell subset or site can be read as: CD45RO-CCR7+CD27+CD95- naive CD8+ T cells expressing CXCR3 (TNR3+). These receptors were obtained from a human donor in good health. Some clones in this sample may be carry-over from other donors' samples.

This rearrangement joins TRBV7-8 to TRBJ1-5; TCRdb lists TRBD1, though no DNA is available to test this call. CDR1 is SGHVS, CDR2 FQNEAQ, per germline. This CDR3 comprises 14 residues. CDR3: CASSAGTQNQPQHF.

The chain is built from TRBV10-2 and TRBJ1-3; the D gene TCRdb calls, TRBD1, cannot be checked with no DNA. Germline V gene data show CDR1 as WSHSY and CDR2 as SAAADI. This CDR3 region has 16 residues. CDR3 region: CASRTSGDHSGNTIYF.

V usage is TRBV10-3 and J usage is TRBJ1-1. From germline, CDR1 is ENHRY and CDR2 SYGVKD. The CDR3 length is 17 residues. This chain's CDR3 is CAISEPRDGLMNTEAFF.

The chain couples TRBV7-8 to TRBJ2-2; the D call of TRBD2 rests on TCRdb alone, since no DNA is present to check it. The CDR3 sequence is 16 residues long. CDR1 is SGHVS, CDR2 FQNEAQ, per germline. CDR3 protein: CASSFGLAGGTGELFF.

The chain carries TRBV7-9 and TRBJ1-6. The CDR3 contains 15 residues. Per the germline V gene, CDR1 is SEHNR and CDR2 is FQNEAQ (reference sequence). This chain's CDR3 is CASSRLGPGGSPLHF.

The chain employs TRBV29-1 and TRBJ2-6. Germline CDR1 reads SQVTM; CDR2 reads ANQGSEA. There are 15 residues in the CDR3. The CDR3 loop is CSTLLESSGANVLTF.

The rearrangement links TRBV15 to TRBJ2-7; the D call of TRBD1 rests on TCRdb alone, since no DNA is present to check it. Germline CDR1 is LNHNV and CDR2 is YYDKDF (reference sequence). The CDR3 sequence is 13 residues long. The CDR3 reads CATSRVQGREQYF.

The chain couples TRBV4-1 to TRBJ2-3; TCRdb returns TRBD2, unconfirmable since there is no DNA. CDR1 and CDR2 from the germline V gene are MGHRA and YSYEKL. The CDR3 runs 16 residues. CDR3: CASSQEGLAGVDTQYF.

This rearrangement joins TRBV7-8 to TRBJ1-3; TCRdb selects TRBD1, and the lack of DNA leaves this call unchecked. The CDR3 spans 17 residues. Looked up from germline, CDR1 is SGHVS and CDR2 is FQNEAQ. The CDR3 region is CASSSPRTGSSGNTIYF.

J is TRBJ1-4 and V is TRBV4-2; as DNA is missing, the TRBD1 call by TCRdb cannot be tested. CDR3 length equals 14 residues. Germline V lookup: CDR1 LGHNA, CDR2 YNFKEQ. CDR3: CASVGKGANGKLFF.

This sequence joins TRBV14 and TRBJ2-1. The CDR3 extends over 14 amino acids. CDR1 and CDR2 from the germline V gene are SGHDN and FVKESK. The CDR3: CASSQAGAYNEQFF.

The rearrangement links TRBV5-1 to TRBJ2-7; as DNA is missing, the TRBD1 call by TCRdb cannot be tested. Germline-derived CDR1 and CDR2 are SGHRS and YFSETQ. The CDR3 is 15 residues long. The CDR3 is CASSSLFGGLYEQYF.

The CDR3 loop is CASSPPRAPPLDEQFF. The chain joins TRBV6-6 to TRBJ2-1; the TCRdb call, TRBD1, lacks DNA for checking. The CDR3 totals 16 residues. From germline, CDR1 is MNHNY and CDR2 SVGAGI (reference sequence).

The chain couples TRBV6-1 to TRBJ2-1; TCRdb gives TRBD1 as the D gene, but with no DNA this cannot be confirmed. The CDR3 has 15 amino acids. Germline V gene lookup returns CDR1 MNHNS and CDR2 SASEGT. The CDR3: CASSDPTSGDNEQFF.

V usage is TRBV29-1 and J usage is TRBJ2-1; TCRdb's D call of TRBD2 is untestable without DNA. In germline, CDR1 is SQVTM, CDR2 ANQGSEA. The CDR3 consists of 15 residues. The CDR3 is CSVKGTSYLYNEQFF.

The chain combines TRBV7-9 with TRBJ2-2. The CDR3 has 14 amino acids. CDR1 and CDR2 (germline): SEHNR, FQNEAQ (reference sequence). This CDR3 is CASSLVENTGELFF.

This chain joins TRBV7-6 and TRBJ2-1; absent DNA, TCRdb's TRBD1 call cannot be checked. Germline loops: CDR1 SGHVS, CDR2 FNYEAQ. The CDR3 loop spans 15 amino acids. CDR3 loop: CASSQQGDSYNEQFF.

The CDR3 spells CASSQVGPGQSTDTQYF. V gene TRBV3-1 combines with J gene TRBJ2-3; the D gene TCRdb calls, TRBD1, cannot be checked with no DNA. CDR1 and CDR2 from the germline V gene are LGHDT and YNNKEL (reference sequence). The CDR3 runs to 17 residues.

CDR3 sequence reads: CASSSPRNRGYNEQFF. The rearrangement joins TRBV7-2 to TRBJ2-1; TCRdb reports TRBD1, a call that lacks DNA to check it against. The CDR3 covers 16 residues. The V gene's germline CDR1 is SGHTA and CDR2 FQGNSA. Using reference TRBV7-2 and TRBJ2-1 for the parts outside the CDR3, the full variable domain is GAGVSQSPSNKVTEKGKDVELRCDPISGHTALYWYRQSLGQGLEFLIYFQGNSAPDKSGLPSDRFSAERTGGSVSTLTIQRTQQEDSAVYLCASSSPRNRGYNEQFFGPGTRLTVL.

The chain couples TRBV13 to TRBJ2-7; with no DNA, the TCRdb D assignment of TRBD1 cannot be verified. From germline, CDR1 is PRHDT and CDR2 FYEKMQ (reference sequence). CDR3 length: 15 amino acids. The CDR3 sequence: CASSQGQGMAYEQYF.

This chain links TRBV6-5 with TRBJ1-5. Germline CDR1 is MNHEY and CDR2 is SVGAGI. This CDR3 is built from 13 residues. This CDR3 reads CASSYGRNQPQHF.

The chain recombines TRBV2 with TRBJ2-3; the D call from TCRdb, TRBD2, cannot be confirmed without DNA. There are 16 residues in the CDR3. Per germline, CDR1 SNHLY and CDR2 FYNNEI. Here the CDR3 reads CASSAATLAVPDTQYF.

V usage is TRBV6-5 and J usage is TRBJ2-1; no DNA is available, so the TRBD2 call from TCRdb remains unchecked. Germline V CDR1 and CDR2: MNHEY, SVGAGI. The CDR3 has 18 amino acids. The CDR3 protein is CASSYSQLAGSDSNEQFF.

V gene TRBV9 combines with J gene TRBJ2-1; TCRdb designates TRBD2, a call that cannot be tested without DNA. The CDR3 length is 15 residues. In germline, CDR1 is SGDLS, CDR2 YYNGEE. The CDR3 sequence is CASSVGAGSPHEQFF.

V and J are TRBV21-1 and TRBJ2-3; TCRdb picks TRBD2, but there is no DNA to check that call. TRBV21-1 corresponds to a pseudogene. The CDR3 is 17 residues long. This chain's CDR3 is CASSKEETSGSPDTQYF.

This chain uses TRBV9 with TRBJ2-1; the D call from TCRdb, TRBD2, cannot be confirmed without DNA. The CDR3 sequence is 14 residues long. From germline, CDR1 is SGDLS and CDR2 YYNGEE. The CDR3 is CASSVAGDFFQQFF.

The chain joins TRBV11-2 to TRBJ2-1; TCRdb reports TRBD1, a call that lacks DNA to check it against. Germline CDR1 is SGHAT and CDR2 is FQNNGV. This CDR3 spans 15 amino acids. The CDR3 loop reads CASSITGGLDNEQFF. Full variable domain (outside the CDR3, taken from reference TRBV11-2 and TRBJ2-1): EAGVAQSPRYKIIEKRQSVAFWCNPISGHATLYWYQQILGQGPKLLIQFQNNGVVDDSQLPKDRFSAERLKGVDSTLKIQPAKLEDSAVYLCASSITGGLDNEQFFGPGTRLTVL.

The genes are TRBV4-3 and TRBJ2-7; TCRdb proposes TRBD1, but this gene call is untestable without DNA. The CDR3 loop spans 16 amino acids. Germline V gene sequence: CDR1 LGHNA, CDR2 YSLEER. CDR3: CASSRNRGPSSYEQYF.

V is TRBV19 and J is TRBJ2-1; TCRdb gives TRBD1 as the D gene, but with no DNA this cannot be confirmed. The germline V gene has CDR1 LNHDA and CDR2 SQIVND (reference sequence). This CDR3 has 13 amino acids. CDR3 in amino acids: CDSSKQGANEQFF.

The genes are TRBV12-3 or TRBV12-4 and TRBJ2-5; TCRdb picks TRBD2, but there is no DNA to check that call. The CDR3 totals 16 residues. This CDR3 is CASSGQGTSGEETQYF.